The 17 T cell receptor beta chains given below trace back to one sample, sequenced in a study of T cell repertoires in cytomegalovirus infection. Each CDR3 protein gets one entry after TCRdb re-called the reads with MiXCR. The sample lists around 270,000 distinct CDR3 sequences, around 8.7% seen once, with about 15% in the top ten. Sequencing was done on a sample of PBMCs. These receptors came from a human donor in good health (CMV status not recorded). Some clones in this sample may be carry-over from other donors' samples.

This clonotype was detected ten times or more. This chain connects TRBV12-3 or TRBV12-4 to TRBJ2-1, with TRBD2 matching 8 bases. The CDR3 runs to 15 residues. J lost 6 bases, V lost 8 bases, and 12 bases had no gene match. In nucleotides, the CDR3 is TGTGCCAGCTCACAACCGGGAGGGCCTTCCAATGAGCAGTTCTTC. It specifies CASSQPGGPSNEQFF.

This clonotype appeared a few times. The chain links TRBV20-1 to TRBJ1-5; a weak D match, TRBD1 (5 bases). Germline V CDR1 and CDR2: DFQATT, SNEGSKA (reference sequence). Deletions cut 0 bases from V and 5 bases from J, with 8 bases between. The CDR3 runs to 13 residues. The chain's CDR3 is CSARDRGDQPQHF. Written as DNA, the CDR3 is TGCAGTGCTAGAGATCGGGGCGATCAGCCCCAGCATTTT.

This clonotype was observed many times. The J gene is TRBJ1-2, the V gene TRBV4-2; maybe TRBD1 (5 bases). Per the germline V gene, CDR1 is LGHNA and CDR2 is YNFKEQ. The V gene lost 1 base and the J gene lost 5 bases, with 23 bases spanning the gap. The CDR3 length is 18 residues. The DNA of the CDR3 is TGTGCCAGCAGCCAAGGAACCGGCGGGACCTCGTCGATTTATGGCTACACCTTC. This gives the protein CASSQGTGGTSSIYGYTF.

This clonotype appeared many times. V usage is TRBV7-2 and J usage is TRBJ1-2; D is uncertain. CDR1 and CDR2 from the germline V gene are SGHTA and FQGNSA. The ends were cut back, 7 bases at V and 0 bases at J, with 12 bases in the middle. The CDR3 sequence is 14 residues long. The CDR3 DNA sequence: TGTGCCAGCACCCCTCCAACATCTAACTATGGCTACACCTTC. Residues: CASTPPTSNYGYTF.

This clonotype was recorded many times. The chain carries TRBV28 and TRBJ2-7; 11 bases are a match to TRBD2. V lost 10 bases, J lost 9 bases, and 29 bases stayed unmatched. From germline, CDR1 is MDHEN and CDR2 SYDVKM. This CDR3 is built from 19 residues. This CDR3 reads CAIPGQVASGGRNPRGQYF. The CDR3 nucleotides read TGTGCCATCCCGGGACAGGTGGCTAGCGGGGGGCGCAACCCTCGGGGGCAGTACTTC.

This clonotype was observed at least ten times. The chain employs TRBV7-9 and TRBJ1-1; 9 positions agree with TRBD1. The CDR3 is 15 amino acids. Germline V gives CDR1 SEHNR, CDR2 FQNEAQ (reference sequence). Trimming at V came to 5 bases and at J to 3 bases, leaving 7 bases not matched to a gene. This CDR3 is CASSLRQGGDTEAFF. The CDR3, as DNA: TGTGCCAGCAGCCTCCGACAGGGGGGGGACACTGAAGCTTTCTTT.

This clonotype was counted only a few times. V is TRBV20-1 and J is TRBJ2-1; D unresolved. Germline CDR1 reads DFQATT; CDR2 reads SNEGSKA (reference sequence). V gave up 0 bases and J gave up 5 bases, with 5 bases separating them. The CDR3 is 12 residues long. Written as DNA, the CDR3 is TGCAGTGCTAGAGACGACAACAATGAGCAGTTCTTC. Its translation: CSARDDNNEQFF.

This clonotype appeared many times. This chain uses TRBV27 with TRBJ2-5, with D perhaps TRBD1 (6 bases). The CDR3 loop spans 15 amino acids. V was trimmed by 5 bases and J by 0 bases, leaving 13 bases between them. Germline CDR1 is MNHEY and CDR2 is SMNVEV (reference sequence). The CDR3 sequence: CASSPIDRYQETQYF. In DNA, the CDR3 is TGTGCCAGCAGTCCTATTGACAGGTACCAAGAGACCCAGTACTTC.

The sample holds a few counts of this clonotype. This chain connects TRBV7-9 to TRBJ2-7, with TRBD2 as a possible D gene (5 bases). Between the trimmed V and J ends, which lost 6 bases and 5 bases, there was a span of 14 bases. This CDR3 has 13 residues. Looked up from germline, CDR1 is SEHNR and CDR2 is FQNEAQ (reference sequence). The DNA of the CDR3 is TGTGCCAGCAGTTTAACAAACGGGAACGAGCAGTACTTC. Its translation is CASSLTNGNEQYF. The variable domain in full, completed from reference TRBV7-9 and TRBJ2-7, reads DTGVSQNPRHKITKRGQNVTFRCDPISEHNRLYWYRQTLGQGPEFLTYFQNEAQLEKSRLLSDRFSAERPKGSFSTLEIQRTEQGDSAMYLCASSLTNGNEQYFGPGTRLTVT.

This clonotype occurred a few times. J is TRBJ2-7 and V is TRBV7-2; 7 nucleotides align to TRBD2. The CDR3 covers 15 residues. V lost 5 bases and J lost 1; bases outside the gene matches: 8. CDR1 and CDR2 (germline): SGHTA, FQGNSA. The CDR3 DNA reads as TGTGCCAGCAGCAGGGGCTGGCGGGAGTCCTACGAGCAGTACTTC. It yields the protein CASSRGWRESYEQYF.

This clonotype occurred once. This rearrangement joins TRBV20-1 to TRBJ2-7; TRBD2 might be the D (5 bases). This CDR3 is built from 13 residues. CDR1 is DFQATT and CDR2 is SNEGSKA in the germline V gene (reference sequence). Trimming cost V 3 bases and J 3 bases, with 12 bases left between them. The CDR3 DNA sequence: TGCAGTGCTAGTAATGAGGGATTCTACGAGCAGTACTTC. Protein sequence: CSASNEGFYEQYF.

The rearrangement joins TRBV6-1 to TRBJ1-3; D is uncertain. Trimming left V 6 bases short and J 0 bases short, with 9 bases between. CDR3 length equals 14 residues. Germline CDR1 and CDR2: MNHNS and SASEGT. The CDR3 DNA is TGTGCCAGCAGAGCGGATTTCTCTGGAAACACCATATATTTT. It yields the protein CASRADFSGNTIYF.

This clonotype was recorded many times. The chain combines TRBV7-9 with TRBJ1-5; D is perhaps TRBD1 (6 bases). This CDR3 comprises 17 residues. CDR1 and CDR2 (germline): SEHNR, FQNEAQ (reference sequence). The V gene lost 5 bases and the J gene lost 6 bases, with 23 bases spanning the gap. The CDR3 loop is CASSRGGHRARGQPQHF. For the CDR3, the DNA is TGTGCCAGCAGCCGAGGAGGGCACAGGGCTCGGGGTCAGCCCCAGCATTTT.

This clonotype came up many times. The chain carries TRBV3-1 and TRBJ1-6; no firm D call. The V and J ends lost 1 base and 5 bases respectively, with 9 bases between them. The CDR3 is made up of 15 amino acids. The germline V gene encodes CDR1 LGHDT and CDR2 YNNKEL (reference sequence). CDR3 sequence reads: CASSQVATNNSPLHF. The CDR3 DNA follows: TGTGCCAGCAGCCAAGTAGCTACCAATAATTCACCCCTCCACTTT.

CDR3 residues: CASSQEYQETQYF. CDR3 DNA sequence: TGTGCCAGCAGCCAAGAGTACCAAGAGACCCAGTACTTC. The chain couples TRBV3-1 to TRBJ2-5; D not certain. Germline V gene lookup returns CDR1 LGHDT and CDR2 YNNKEL (reference sequence). The CDR3 runs to 13 residues. V shed 0 bases and J shed 0 bases, with 2 bases lying between them.

This clonotype was counted a few times. J is TRBJ1-2 and V is TRBV12-3 or TRBV12-4, with D tentatively TRBD1 (5 bases). The CDR3 totals 13 residues. Trimming removed 5 bases from V and 4 bases from J, with 11 bases in between. Here the CDR3 DNA reads TGTGCCAGCAGTCCCGACAGCGTCTATGGCTACACCTTC. Translating it yields CASSPDSVYGYTF.

This clonotype was observed at least ten times. V is TRBV7-2 and J is TRBJ2-3, with D hard to call. Between the trimmed V and J ends, which lost 8 bases and 6 bases, there was a span of 9 bases. Germline CDR1 SGHTA, CDR2 FQGNSA. The length of the CDR3 is 11 residues. The CDR3 sequence: CASRQGDTQYF. CDR3 coding DNA: TGTGCCAGCCGACAAGGGGATACGCAGTATTTT. Using reference TRBV7-2 and TRBJ2-3 for the parts outside the CDR3, the full variable domain is GAGVSQSPSNKVTEKGKDVELRCDPISGHTALYWYRQSLGQGLEFLIYFQGNSAPDKSGLPSDRFSAERTGGSVSTLTIQRTQQEDSAVYLCASRQGDTQYFGPGTRLTVL.